The clone carrying this TCR beta chain was seen a few times. What it binds is unknown. A TCRbeta library incorporating unique molecular identifiers was prepared. MiXCR, applied by TCRdb to the PCR reads, yields one record per CDR3 protein. There are around 130,000 distinct CDR3 sequences in the sample; roughly 10% occur only once, and 24% lies in the top ten. This sample is drawn from a study of T-cell reconstitution after alpha-beta-depleted transplantation in children. Trimming removed 0 bases from V and 1 base from J; junction bases left unmatched: 6. The length of the CDR3 is 17 residues. The germline gives CDR1 LNHNV, CDR2 YYDKDF (reference sequence). Study observations and caveats: T-cell counts and diversity were attributed mostly to newly produced T cells one year after transplant.

The chain employs TRBV15 and TRBJ2-7; the match to TRBD1 covers 10 bases. Specimen: PBMCs, mostly from graft donor cells, collected 180 days after TCRalphabeta/CD19-depleted stem cell transplant. This TCR was sampled from a girl less than two years old who had a stem cell transplant for combined immunodeficiency, so the T cells may come from the graft donor. The CDR3 DNA reads TGTGCCACCAGCAGAGATCTCTTGGGACAGGGGTCCTACGAGCAGTACTTC. Encoded protein: CATSRDLLGQGSYEQYF.